A single sample is the source of the 15 T cell receptor beta chains below, sequenced in a study of glioma-infiltrating T cells. Amplification of TCR alpha and beta CDR3 regions from RNA used iRepertoire nested multiplex PCR. MiXCR, run by TCRdb on the multiplex PCR reads, gives a single entry per CDR3 protein. The table includes 300,000 to 450,000 distinct CDR3 sequences, roughly two fifths detected once. Material for sequencing was glioma tissue, nonneoplastic brain tissue, or PBMCs (not recorded which). The source of these receptors is a human donor with low-grade glioma or glioblastoma, undergoing nonglioma brain surgery, or in good health (not recorded which).

This clonotype was counted only a few times. The V call is TRBV5-8, the J call TRBJ1-6; D unclear. This CDR3 has 14 residues. The V gene's germline CDR1 is SGHTS and CDR2 YDEGEE. V shed 0 bases and J shed 6 bases, with 7 bases lying between them. The CDR3 DNA reads as TGTGCCAGCAGCTTGGTCGAGGGTAATTCACCCCTCCACTTT. It encodes CASSLVEGNSPLHF.

This clonotype turned up a few times. The chain employs TRBV11-3 and TRBJ2-1, with 8 bases fitting TRBD1. Germline V gives CDR1 SGHNT, CDR2 YENEEA. CDR3 length equals 18 residues. The V gene end was trimmed by 3 bases and the J gene end by 4 bases; junction bases not matched to a gene: 14. CDR3 bases: TGTGCCAGCAGCTTGACAGGGGCCCCCGAAGGCCCTTACAATGAGCAGTTCTTC. Translated: CASSLTGAPEGPYNEQFF.

The CDR3 region has the DNA TGTGCCAGCAGCCTACAGGGGGGTGTGGATACGCAGTATTTT. It codes for CASSLQGGVDTQYF. This sequence joins TRBV7-9 and TRBJ2-3; 8 positions match TRBD1. Per the germline V gene, CDR1 is SEHNR and CDR2 is FQNEAQ (reference sequence). This CDR3 region has 14 residues. V lost 5 bases to trimming and J lost 6 bases; unmatched junction nucleotides: 7.

V gene TRBV19 combines with J gene TRBJ2-3; 9 nucleotides match TRBD1. The germline V gene has CDR1 LNHDA and CDR2 SQIVND (reference sequence). J was trimmed by 3 bases and V by 6 bases; bases with no gene match: 7. This CDR3 has 15 amino acids. CDR3 region: CASRRTGVETDTQYF. The CDR3, as DNA: TGTGCCAGTAGGCGGACAGGGGTGGAAACAGATACGCAGTATTTT.

This clonotype was detected once. This may stem from a read error, because a much larger clone lies one nucleotide away. V is TRBV27 and J is TRBJ1-5; 7 bases align to TRBD1. This CDR3 has 13 amino acids. Germline-derived CDR1 and CDR2 are MNHEY and SMNVEV (reference sequence). Trimming at V came to 5 bases and at J to 6 bases, leaving 4 bases not matched to a gene. The CDR3 bases are TGTGCCAGCAGTACGACAGGGACTCAGCCCCAGCATTTT. Translating it yields CASSTTGTQPQHF.

The chain carries TRBV19 and TRBJ1-5; no firm D call. Trimming shortened V by 11 bases and J by 3 bases, and 11 bases separated the two germline ends. CDR1 is LNHDA, CDR2 SQIVND, per germline (reference sequence). This CDR3 has 12 amino acids. The CDR3 bases are TGTGCCGCGGAAGGATACAATCAGCCCCAGCATTTT. Its protein is CAAEGYNQPQHF.

This clonotype was seen more than once but under ten times. V is TRBV6-4 and J is TRBJ2-7; D possibly corresponds to TRBD1 (6 bases). The germline CDR1 and CDR2 sequences are MRHNA and SNTAGT. This CDR3 spans 15 amino acids. V was trimmed by 3 bases and J by 3 bases, leaving 15 bases between them. This CDR3 is CASSEGSGAFYEQYF. The DNA of the CDR3 is TGTGCCAGCAGTGAAGGGTCAGGGGCGTTCTACGAGCAGTACTTC.

This chain links TRBV12-3 or TRBV12-4 with TRBJ1-2; D uncertain. The V end was cut by 2 bases, the J end by 5 bases, with 12 bases between. This CDR3 has 14 amino acids. CDR3 coding DNA: TGTGCCAGCAGTTTATTGAAAGGGATATATGGCTACACCTTC. Encoded protein: CASSLLKGIYGYTF.

The V call is TRBV4-1, the J call TRBJ2-3; 12 bases line up with TRBD2. Losses at the gene ends were 5 bases for V and 1 base for J; bases not matched to a gene: 7. The CDR3 loop spans 17 amino acids. Per germline, CDR1 MGHRA and CDR2 YSYEKL. Written as DNA, the CDR3 is TGCGCCAGCAGCGGAGGGACTAGCGGGTGGGGCACAGATACGCAGTATTTT. Amino acid sequence: CASSGGTSGWGTDTQYF.

As concerns this clonotype: An end of the junction does not agree with germline; a read error may underlie this. CDR3 residues: CASTRGGEKFF. The DNA of the CDR3 is TGTGCCAGCACCCGGGGGGGTGAGAAGTTCTTC. This chain links TRBV6-1 with TRBJ2-1; 8 nucleotides match TRBD2. Germline values: CDR1 MNHNS, CDR2 SASEGT. This CDR3 is 11 amino acids long.

This clonotype was observed a few times. V gene TRBV7-9 combines with J gene TRBJ1-2; D might be TRBD1 (5 bases). In germline, CDR1 is SEHNR, CDR2 FQNEAQ (reference sequence). The CDR3 totals 15 residues. Trimming removed 5 bases from V and 7 bases from J, with 20 bases in between. CDR3: CASSPFQRGLGGYTF. The CDR3 nucleotides read TGTGCCAGCAGCCCGTTTCAGCGGGGCCTTGGTGGCTACACCTTC. The full variable domain, rest sourced from reference TRBV7-9 and TRBJ1-2, is DTGVSQNPRHKITKRGQNVTFRCDPISEHNRLYWYRQTLGQGPEFLTYFQNEAQLEKSRLLSDRFSAERPKGSFSTLEIQRTEQGDSAMYLCASSPFQRGLGGYTFGSGTRLTVV.

The chain has TRBV7-9 and TRBJ1-6; D not resolved. CDR1 is SEHNR and CDR2 is FQNEAQ in the germline V gene (reference sequence). V dropped 5 bases and J dropped 8 bases, with 7 bases sitting between them. The CDR3 is 12 amino acids. CDR3 in amino acids: CASSAWDSPLHF. The DNA of the CDR3 is TGTGCCAGCAGCGCATGGGATTCACCCCTCCACTTT.

At least ten counts were recorded for this clonotype. The chain carries TRBV20-1 and TRBJ1-1; 8 nucleotides line up with TRBD1. V lost 5 bases, J lost 0 bases, and 11 bases stayed unmatched. CDR1 is DFQATT, CDR2 SNEGSKA, per germline (reference sequence). The CDR3 is made up of 16 amino acids. The CDR3 nucleotides are TGCAGTGCTCGTTCAGGGGGCCTCGGGATGAACACTGAAGCTTTCTTT. Its translation: CSARSGGLGMNTEAFF.

This chain links TRBV25-1 with TRBJ2-2; tentative D call: TRBD2 (5 bases). CDR1 and CDR2 from the germline V gene are MGHDK and SYGVNS. V lost 0 bases and J lost 5, with 10 bases in between. This CDR3 region has 15 residues. DNA of the CDR3: TGTGCCAGCAGTGAATATGTCCGGGGAACCGGGGAGCTGTTTTTT. It translates to CASSEYVRGTGELFF.

The chain combines TRBV7-2 with TRBJ2-7, with 10 positions matching TRBD2. CDR1 is SGHTA and CDR2 is FQGNSA in the germline V gene. The CDR3 runs 16 residues. J was trimmed by 0 bases and V by 1 base; bases with no gene match: 3. In nucleotides, the CDR3 is TGTGCCAGCAGCTTAGGTCCTAGCGGGAGCTCCTACGAGCAGTACTTC. Its protein product is CASSLGPSGSSYEQYF.